These 2 T cell receptor beta chains were sequenced from one sample in a study of cytomegalovirus exposure and HLA in healthy donors. The primer mix had 60 Vbeta and 13 Jbeta primers. Assay used: immunoSEQ multiplex PCR; TCRdb lists only in-frame clones, some missing. The data contain over 100,000 clones, roughly 74% of them singletons. Material: PBMCs. These receptors came from a woman aged 25 to 39 in good health and CMV-seronegative.

The V call is TRBV2, the J call TRBJ1-4; 7 bases fit TRBD1. The CDR3 sequence is 15 residues long. Germline CDR1 SNHLY, CDR2 FYNNEI. V shed 5 bases, J shed 1 base, and the junction held 4 bases outside the gene matches. CDR3 sequence (DNA): TGTGCCAGCAGTTCCACAGGGGTAACTAATGAAAAACTGTTTTTT. It yields the protein CASSSTGVTNEKLFF.

The rearrangement links TRBV2 to TRBJ1-5; tentative D call: TRBD1 (5 bases). Trimming took 3 bases from V and 13 from J, leaving 16 bases between them. This CDR3 spans 13 amino acids. Germline CDR1 is SNHLY and CDR2 is FYNNEI. The CDR3 sequence is CASSDIPRGGQHF. In DNA, the CDR3 is TGTGCCAGCAGTGACATCCCAAGGGGAGGACAGCATTTT.